The entry that follows covers one TCR beta chain sequence. This entry comes from a study of blood T cells in healthy people across ages. A second about 7 to 12 cycle PCR used barcoded and J-beta primers. TCRdb re-called the 5' RACE reads with MiXCR, one entry per CDR3 protein. The profile shows 950,000 to 1,200,000 distinct CDR3 sequences, roughly two fifths of them singletons. Material: blood. This clonotype originated in a man younger than 30 in good health.

The CDR3 coding sequence is TGTGCCAGCAGGCGGCAGGGCTACGAGCAGTACTTC. It encodes CASRRQGYEQYF. The chain joins TRBV27 to TRBJ2-7; possible D gene TRBD1, 5 bases. Trimming pared 6 bases from V and 3 bases from J, leaving 9 bases between. The germline V gene has CDR1 MNHEY and CDR2 SMNVEV (reference sequence). CDR3 length: 12 amino acids.